This T cell receptor (beta chain) is drawn from a study of cytomegalovirus exposure and HLA in healthy donors. Study-level information: The roughly 120 validation repertoires and the roughly 670 first-cohort repertoires shared a platform, a later analysis reported.

Notes on the study in general: Cytomegalovirus status was reportedly diagnosed by the classifier with high sensitivity and specificity. In vitro work confirmed that a few CMV-associated chains recognize CMV antigens.

Regarding this clone: The antigen is undetermined.

TCRdb keeps only in-frame clones here, not all; method: immunoSEQ multiplex PCR. Here the sample spans about 75,000 clones, 85% being singletons. The receptor was derived from a man aged 25 to 40 in good health and CMV-seronegative. The specimen sequenced was PBMCs.

CDR3 region: CASRDINTGELFF. CDR3 bases: TGTGCCAGTAGGGACATAAACACCGGGGAGCTGTTTTTT. This chain joins TRBV19 and TRBJ2-2, with a weak D call TRBD1 (5 bases). Germline V CDR1 and CDR2: LNHDA, SQIVND (reference sequence). The CDR3 runs to 13 residues. Trimming stripped 6 bases from V and 2 bases from J, with 7 bases between.